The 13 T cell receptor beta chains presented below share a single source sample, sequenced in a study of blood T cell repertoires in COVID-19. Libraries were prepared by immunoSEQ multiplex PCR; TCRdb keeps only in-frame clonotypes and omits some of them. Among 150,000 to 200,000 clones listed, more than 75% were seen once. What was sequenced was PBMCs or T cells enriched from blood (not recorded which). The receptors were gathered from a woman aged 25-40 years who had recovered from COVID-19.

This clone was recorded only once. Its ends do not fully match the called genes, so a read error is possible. The CDR3 sequence is CASSVSRGGYSPLHF. The CDR3, as DNA: TGTGCCAGCAGTGTATCCAGGGGCGGCTATTCACCCCTCCACTTT. V usage is TRBV27 and J usage is TRBJ1-6; D is possibly TRBD1 (6 bases). The CDR3 loop spans 15 amino acids. Germline V gene data show CDR1 as MNHEY and CDR2 as SMNVEV (reference sequence).

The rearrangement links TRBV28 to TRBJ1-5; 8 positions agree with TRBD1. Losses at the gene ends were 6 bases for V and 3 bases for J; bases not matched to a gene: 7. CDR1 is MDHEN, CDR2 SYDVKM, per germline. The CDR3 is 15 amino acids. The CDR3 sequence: CASSSGQAYNQPQHF. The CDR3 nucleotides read TGTGCCAGCAGCTCGGGACAGGCCTACAATCAGCCCCAGCATTTT.

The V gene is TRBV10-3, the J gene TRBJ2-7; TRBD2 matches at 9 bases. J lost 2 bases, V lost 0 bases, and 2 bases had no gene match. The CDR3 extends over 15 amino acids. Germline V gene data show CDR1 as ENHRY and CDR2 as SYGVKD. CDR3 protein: CAISESTSGTYEQYF. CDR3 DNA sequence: TGTGCCATCAGTGAGTCGACTAGCGGAACCTACGAGCAGTACTTC.

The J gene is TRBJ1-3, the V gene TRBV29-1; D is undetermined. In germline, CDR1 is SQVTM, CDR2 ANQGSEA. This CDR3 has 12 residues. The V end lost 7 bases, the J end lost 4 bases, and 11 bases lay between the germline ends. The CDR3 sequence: CSAFFPGNTIYF. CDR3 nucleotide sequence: TGCAGCGCCTTTTTCCCCGGAAACACCATATATTTT.

CDR3 in amino acids: CASSSAIGTGPPLPGGYTF. In DNA, the CDR3 is TGTGCCAGCAGTTCGGCTATAGGGACAGGGCCCCCACTGCCCGGGGGCTACACCTTC. J is TRBJ1-2 and V is TRBV28, with TRBD1 matching 9 bases. Germline CDR1 and CDR2: MDHEN and SYDVKM. With 4 bases clipped from V and 8 bases from J, the junction kept 23 bases outside the gene matches. The CDR3 runs 19 residues.

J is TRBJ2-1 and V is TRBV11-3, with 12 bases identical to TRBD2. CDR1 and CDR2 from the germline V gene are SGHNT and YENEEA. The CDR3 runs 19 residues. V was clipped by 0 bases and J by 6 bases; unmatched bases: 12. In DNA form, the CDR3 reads TGTGCCAGCAGCTTAGATTTAACGACTAGCGGGAGAGAAGGCAATGAGCAGTTCTTC. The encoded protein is CASSLDLTTSGREGNEQFF.

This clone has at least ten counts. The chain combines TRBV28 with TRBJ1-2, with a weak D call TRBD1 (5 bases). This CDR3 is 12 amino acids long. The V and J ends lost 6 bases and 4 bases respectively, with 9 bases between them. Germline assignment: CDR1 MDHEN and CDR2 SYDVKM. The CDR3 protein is CASSDTGYGYTF. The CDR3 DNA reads TGTGCCAGCAGCGATACAGGCTATGGCTACACCTTC.

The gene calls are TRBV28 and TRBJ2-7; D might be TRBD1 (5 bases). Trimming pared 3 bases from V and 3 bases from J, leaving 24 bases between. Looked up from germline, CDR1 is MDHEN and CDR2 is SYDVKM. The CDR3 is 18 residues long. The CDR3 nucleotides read TGTGCCAGCAGTTTTATATCCCCGCCCAGAACAGGTCACTACGAGCAGTACTTC. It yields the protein CASSFISPPRTGHYEQYF.

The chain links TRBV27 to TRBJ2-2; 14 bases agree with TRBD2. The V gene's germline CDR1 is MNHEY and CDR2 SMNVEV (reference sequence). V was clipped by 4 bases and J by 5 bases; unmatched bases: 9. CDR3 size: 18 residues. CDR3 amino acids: CASSSPGLAGVGTGELFF. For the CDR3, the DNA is TGTGCCAGCAGTTCCCCGGGACTAGCGGGAGTTGGGACCGGGGAGCTGTTTTTT.

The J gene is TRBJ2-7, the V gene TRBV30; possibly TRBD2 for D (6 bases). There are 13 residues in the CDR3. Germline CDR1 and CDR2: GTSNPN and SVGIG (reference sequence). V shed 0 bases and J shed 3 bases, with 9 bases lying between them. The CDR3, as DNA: TGTGCCTGGAGTGTCGGGAGTCTCTACGAGCAGTACTTC. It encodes CAWSVGSLYEQYF.

In DNA, the CDR3 is TGTGCCAGCAGCCGCGCCTCCTACGAGCAGTACTTC. This codes for CASSRASYEQYF. The rearrangement joins TRBV6-2 or TRBV6-3 to TRBJ2-7; no clear D. V was clipped by 6 bases and J by 0 bases, with 6 bases between them. The CDR3 spans 12 residues. Germline CDR1 reads MNHEY; CDR2 reads SVGEGT.

CDR3: CAWNMGSNEQFF. The CDR3 DNA reads TGTGCCTGGAACATGGGGAGCAATGAGCAGTTCTTC. The chain combines TRBV30 with TRBJ2-1; D possibly corresponds to TRBD2 (5 bases). Germline CDR1 and CDR2: GTSNPN and SVGIG (reference sequence). Trimming stripped 4 bases from V and 6 bases from J, with 10 bases between. There are 12 residues in the CDR3.

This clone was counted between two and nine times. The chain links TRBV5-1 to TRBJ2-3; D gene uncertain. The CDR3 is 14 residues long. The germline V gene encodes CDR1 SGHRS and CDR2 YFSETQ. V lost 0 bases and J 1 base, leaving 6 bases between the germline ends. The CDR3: CASSLAVGTDTQYF. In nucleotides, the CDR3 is TGCGCCAGCAGCTTGGCGGTAGGCACAGATACGCAGTATTTT. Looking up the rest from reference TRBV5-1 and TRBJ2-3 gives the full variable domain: KAGVTQTPRYLIKTRGQQVTLSCSPISGHRSVSWYQQTPGQGLQFLFEYFSETQRNKGNFPGRFSGRQFSNSRSEMNVSTLELGDSALYLCASSLAVGTDTQYFGPGTRLTVL.